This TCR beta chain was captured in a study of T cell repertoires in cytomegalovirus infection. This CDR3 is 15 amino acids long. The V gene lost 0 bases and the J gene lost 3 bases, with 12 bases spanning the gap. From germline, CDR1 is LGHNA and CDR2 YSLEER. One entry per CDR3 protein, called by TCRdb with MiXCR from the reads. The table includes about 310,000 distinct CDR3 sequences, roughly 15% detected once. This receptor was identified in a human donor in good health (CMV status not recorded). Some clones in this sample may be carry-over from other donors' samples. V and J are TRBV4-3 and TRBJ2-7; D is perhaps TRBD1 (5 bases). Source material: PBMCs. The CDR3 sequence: CASSQDLGVGYEQYF. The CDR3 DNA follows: TGCGCCAGCAGCCAAGATTTAGGGGTAGGCTACGAGCAGTACTTC.